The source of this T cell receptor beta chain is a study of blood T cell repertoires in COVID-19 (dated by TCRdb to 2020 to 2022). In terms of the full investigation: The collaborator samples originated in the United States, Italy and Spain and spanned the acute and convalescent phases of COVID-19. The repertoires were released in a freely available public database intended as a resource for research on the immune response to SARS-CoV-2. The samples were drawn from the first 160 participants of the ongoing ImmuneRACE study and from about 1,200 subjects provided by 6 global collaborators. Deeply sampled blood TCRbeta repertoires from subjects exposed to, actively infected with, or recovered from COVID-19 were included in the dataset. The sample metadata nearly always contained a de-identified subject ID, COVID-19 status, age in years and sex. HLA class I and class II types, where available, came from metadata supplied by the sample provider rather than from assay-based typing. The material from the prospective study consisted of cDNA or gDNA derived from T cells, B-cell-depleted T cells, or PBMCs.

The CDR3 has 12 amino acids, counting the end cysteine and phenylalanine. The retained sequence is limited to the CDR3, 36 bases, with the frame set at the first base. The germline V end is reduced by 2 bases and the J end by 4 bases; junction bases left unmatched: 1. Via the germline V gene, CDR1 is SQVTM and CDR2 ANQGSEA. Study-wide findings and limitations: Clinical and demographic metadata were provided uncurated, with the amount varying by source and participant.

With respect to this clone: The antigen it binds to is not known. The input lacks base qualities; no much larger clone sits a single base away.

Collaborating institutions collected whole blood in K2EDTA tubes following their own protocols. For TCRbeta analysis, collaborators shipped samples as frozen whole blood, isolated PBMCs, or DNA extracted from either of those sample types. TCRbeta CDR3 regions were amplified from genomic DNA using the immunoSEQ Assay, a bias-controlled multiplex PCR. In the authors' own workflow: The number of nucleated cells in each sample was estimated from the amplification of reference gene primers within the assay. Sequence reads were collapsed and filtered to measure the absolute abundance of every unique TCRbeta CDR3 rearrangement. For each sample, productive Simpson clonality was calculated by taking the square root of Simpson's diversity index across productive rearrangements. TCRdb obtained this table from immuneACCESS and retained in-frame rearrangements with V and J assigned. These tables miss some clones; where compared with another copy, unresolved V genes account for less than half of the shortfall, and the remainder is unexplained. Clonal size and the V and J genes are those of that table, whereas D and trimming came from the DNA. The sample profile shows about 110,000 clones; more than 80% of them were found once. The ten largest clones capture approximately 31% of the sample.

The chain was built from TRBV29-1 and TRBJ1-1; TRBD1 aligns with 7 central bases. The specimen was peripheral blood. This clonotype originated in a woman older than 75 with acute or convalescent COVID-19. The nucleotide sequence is TGCAGCGTTGAACCAGGGGGCACTGAAGCTTTCTTT. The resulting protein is CSVEPGGTEAFF.